These 22 T cell receptor beta chains came from one sample sequenced in a study of identical twins. TCRdb reanalysed the 5' RACE reads using MiXCR and keeps one entry per CDR3 protein. This sample has roughly 770,000 distinct CDR3 sequences; 18% occur once, and the top ten carry under 15%. The same sample was also used in a study of T cells expressing NK-cell markers.

The sample was PBMCs. The receptors here all came from a woman younger than 30 in good health.

The V gene is TRBV11-2, the J gene TRBJ2-2; TRBD2 aligns across 11 bases. With 1 base clipped from V and 4 bases from J, the junction kept 2 bases outside the gene matches. Per germline, CDR1 SGHAT and CDR2 FQNNGV. This CDR3 spans 16 amino acids. The CDR3, as DNA: TGTGCCAGCAGCTTAGTAGCGGGAGGGCGCACCGGGGAGCTGTTTTTT. Translated: CASSLVAGGRTGELFF.

The chain carries TRBV11-2 and TRBJ2-3; D is perhaps TRBD2 (6 bases). Looked up from germline, CDR1 is SGHAT and CDR2 is FQNNGV. The CDR3 totals 14 residues. V gave up 6 bases and J gave up 6 bases, with 16 bases separating them. The CDR3 nucleotides read TGTGCCAGCAGGTCCGCCGGGGGTTTTGATACGCAGTATTTT. Translated: CASRSAGGFDTQYF.

The chain employs TRBV29-1 and TRBJ2-5; D may be TRBD2 (7 bases). This CDR3 comprises 12 residues. The germline CDR1 and CDR2 sequences are SQVTM and ANQGSEA. V was cut by 8 bases and J by 2 bases, with 12 bases left in between. The CDR3: CSIGGLQETQYF. CDR3 nucleotides: TGCAGCATCGGGGGGCTTCAAGAGACCCAGTACTTC.

The chain carries TRBV5-1 and TRBJ2-5; no clear D gene. CDR1 is SGHRS, CDR2 YFSETQ, per germline. V shed 4 bases and J shed 5 bases, with 21 bases lying between them. The CDR3 is made up of 16 amino acids. This chain's CDR3 is CASSLRGSSSRETQYF. The CDR3 DNA sequence: TGCGCCAGCAGCCTCCGCGGTAGCAGTTCCAGGGAGACCCAGTACTTC.

This chain uses TRBV3-1 with TRBJ2-1, with D possibly being TRBD1 or TRBD2 (6 bases each). CDR3 length: 13 amino acids. CDR1 LGHDT and CDR2 YNNKEL come from the germline V gene (reference sequence). V was shortened by 5 bases and J by 7 bases, with 12 bases between the two germline ends. The CDR3 loop is CASSWGARNEQFF. CDR3 in DNA: TGTGCCAGCAGCTGGGGGGCTAGGAATGAGCAGTTCTTC.

This clonotype turned up a few times. This chain uses TRBV6-1 with TRBJ2-7, with D perhaps matching TRBD1 or TRBD2 (6 bases each). V shed 6 bases and J shed 3 bases, with 12 bases lying between them. The CDR3 has 13 residues. Germline V gene sequence: CDR1 MNHNS, CDR2 SASEGT. The chain's CDR3 is CASSRGGIYEQYF. The CDR3 DNA reads as TGTGCCAGCAGCCGAGGGGGGATCTACGAGCAGTACTTC.

This CDR3 reads CASSPRQGVYTEAFF. In DNA form, the CDR3 reads TGTGCCAGCAGCCCAAGACAGGGGGTGTATACTGAAGCTTTCTTT. The chain links TRBV3-1 to TRBJ1-1; the match to TRBD1 covers 9 bases. Germline CDR1 and CDR2: LGHDT and YNNKEL (reference sequence). The V and J ends lost 4 bases and 5 bases, in that order; junction bases with no gene match: 8. The CDR3 extends over 15 amino acids.

V and J are TRBV15 and TRBJ2-7; either TRBD1 or TRBD2 may supply D (5 bases each). Per the germline V gene, CDR1 is LNHNV and CDR2 is YYDKDF (reference sequence). The V end was cut by 0 bases, the J end by 7 bases, with 16 bases between. The CDR3 sequence is 15 residues long. In DNA form, the CDR3 reads TGTGCCACCAGCAGAGAGCGAGGGGCCACGATAGAGCAGTACTTC. Translated, it gives CATSRERGATIEQYF.

The V gene is TRBV5-6, the J gene TRBJ2-1, with D hard to call. Trimming stripped 3 bases from V and 8 bases from J, with 12 bases between. The CDR3 is 13 amino acids. CDR1 is SGHDT and CDR2 is YYEEEE in the germline V gene. CDR3 amino acids: CASSWTGRDEQFF. The CDR3 DNA follows: TGTGCCAGCAGCTGGACCGGTCGGGATGAGCAGTTCTTC.

This chain connects TRBV3-1 to TRBJ1-2, with D hard to call. The CDR3 covers 14 residues. Germline values: CDR1 LGHDT, CDR2 YNNKEL (reference sequence). The germline V and J ends were trimmed by 4 bases and 7 bases, with 16 bases remaining between them. The CDR3 here is CASSRREISGGYTF. Here the CDR3 DNA reads TGTGCCAGCAGCCGGAGGGAAATATCGGGTGGCTACACCTTC.

Only a few counts were recorded for this clonotype. The chain employs TRBV10-3 and TRBJ2-1; 9 bases align to TRBD2. The CDR3 extends over 15 amino acids. CDR1 and CDR2 (germline): ENHRY, SYGVKD. Trimming at V came to 5 bases and at J to 10 bases, leaving 12 bases not matched to a gene. The CDR3 is CAISQGMLAGDEQFF. The DNA for the CDR3 is TGTGCCATCAGTCAGGGAATGTTAGCGGGAGACGAGCAGTTCTTC.

A few counts support this clonotype. The chain uses TRBV27 and TRBJ2-5; 10 bases map to TRBD1. The germline V gene has CDR1 MNHEY and CDR2 SMNVEV (reference sequence). V trimming: 4 bases; J trimming: 5 bases; junction bases outside the gene matches: 7. This CDR3 is built from 15 residues. The CDR3, as DNA: TGTGCCAGCAGTTCTCGACAGGGGGCAAGGGAGACCCAGTACTTC. It specifies CASSSRQGARETQYF.

This clonotype was counted only a few times. The CDR3 sequence: CASSYDVRGGYTF. The DNA of the CDR3 is TGTGCCAGCAGTTACGATGTTCGTGGGGGCTACACCTTC. The gene calls are TRBV6-5 and TRBJ1-2; D gene ambiguous. The V and J ends lost 2 bases and 8 bases respectively, with 12 bases between them. The CDR3 has 13 amino acids. From germline, CDR1 is MNHEY and CDR2 SVGAGI.

This clonotype was picked up many times. At one end, the junction sequence differs from germline, possibly due to a read error. J is TRBJ2-5 and V is TRBV5-1, with a possible D match to TRBD2 (6 bases). Germline CDR1 is SGHRS and CDR2 is YFSETQ. There are 13 residues in the CDR3. This CDR3 reads CASSLTSQETQYF. CDR3 in DNA: TGTGCCAGCAGTTTGACTAGCCAAGAGACCCAGTACTTC.

This clonotype is a singleton in its sample. The chain uses TRBV18 and TRBJ2-1; 8 bases match TRBD2. CDR1 KGHSH and CDR2 LQKENI come from the germline V gene. After removal of 6 bases from V and 4 bases from J, the junction contained 5 bases not matched to a gene. CDR3 length equals 14 residues. DNA for the CDR3: TGTGCCAGCTCTTCAGCGGGAGCATACAATGAGCAGTTCTTC. Its protein product is CASSSAGAYNEQFF.

The gene calls are TRBV29-1 and TRBJ2-1; D possibly corresponds to TRBD1 (5 bases). V was clipped by 5 bases and J by 6 bases, with 23 bases between them. In germline, CDR1 is SQVTM, CDR2 ANQGSEA. This CDR3 region has 16 residues. The DNA of the CDR3 is TGCAGCGTTATAACAGCTAGGCAGGGTCTATCCAATGAGCAGTTCTTC. It codes for CSVITARQGLSNEQFF.

This sequence joins TRBV12-3 or TRBV12-4 and TRBJ2-2, with 8 bases that match TRBD2. The CDR3 runs 15 residues. J was trimmed by 6 bases and V by 5 bases; bases with no gene match: 8. In DNA, the CDR3 is TGTGCCAGCAGTAACGGACTAGCAAGGGCCGGGGAGCTGTTTTTT. Translated, it gives CASSNGLARAGELFF.

The rearrangement joins TRBV6-1 to TRBJ2-1; D is perhaps TRBD2 (6 bases). Germline V gene lookup returns CDR1 MNHNS and CDR2 SASEGT. V was shortened by 2 bases and J by 6 bases, with 20 bases between the two germline ends. The CDR3 sequence is 17 residues long. The CDR3 DNA follows: TGTGCCAGCAGTGAATTCGCCGTGGCGGGGCTGGGCAATGAGCAGTTCTTC. The encoded protein is CASSEFAVAGLGNEQFF.

The V call is TRBV5-8, the J call TRBJ1-1; 11 bases map to TRBD1. CDR3 length equals 16 residues. Germline CDR1 and CDR2: SGHTS and YDEGEE. Trimming took 4 bases from V and 2 from J; bases not matched to a gene: 7. This CDR3 is CASSLDRGRDNTEAFF. The CDR3 region has the DNA TGTGCCAGCAGCCTGGACAGGGGGCGGGATAACACTGAAGCTTTCTTT.

Many counts were recorded for this clonotype. The chain employs TRBV20-1 and TRBJ2-7; 8 nucleotides match TRBD1. Trimming removed 6 bases from V and 2 bases from J; junction bases left unmatched: 9. The CDR3 length is 14 residues. CDR1 DFQATT and CDR2 SNEGSKA come from the germline V gene (reference sequence). CDR3 nucleotides: TGCAGTGCCCGGGACAGGATGATCCCCTACGAGCAGTACTTC. It encodes CSARDRMIPYEQYF.

This clonotype has a handful of counts. The V call is TRBV12-3 or TRBV12-4, the J call TRBJ2-1, with 8 positions matching TRBD2. V was clipped by 5 bases and J by 6 bases; unmatched bases: 6. The CDR3 covers 14 residues. The CDR3 nucleotides are TGTGCCAGCAGTCCCAACAGCGGGGGCAATGAGCAGTTCTTC. Translated: CASSPNSGGNEQFF.

The rearrangement joins TRBV20-1 to TRBJ2-7; no definite D call. V lost 3 bases to trimming and J lost 6 bases, with 18 bases between them. The CDR3 is made up of 14 amino acids. Germline CDR1 reads DFQATT; CDR2 reads SNEGSKA (reference sequence). CDR3 in amino acids: CSARPPVLGVEQYF. CDR3 in DNA: TGCAGTGCTAGGCCCCCTGTTCTGGGTGTCGAGCAGTACTTC.